This TCR beta chain was sequenced during a study of T cell responses to AZD1222 COVID-19 vaccine. The assay was immunoSEQ multiplex PCR, and TCRdb's table has in-frame clones only and misses some. The sample contains about 150,000 clones, around 90% of which appear only once. The germline CDR1 and CDR2 sequences are SGHDN and FVKESK. V was clipped by 3 bases and J by 9 bases, with 6 bases between them. The CDR3 sequence is 12 residues long. The material was peripheral blood, obtained 28 days after the second AZD1222 dose. This rearrangement joins TRBV14 to TRBJ1-6; unclear D gene. This TCR was sampled from an adult who received the AZD1222 COVID-19 vaccine. Here the CDR3 DNA reads TGTGCCAGCAGCCAGCAAGGTTCACCCCTCCACTTT. This encodes CASSQQGSPLHF. Drawing the rest from reference TRBV14 and TRBJ1-6, the complete variable domain is EAGVTQFPSHSVIEKGQTVTLRCDPISGHDNLYWYRRVMGKEIKFLLHFVKESKQDESGMPNNRFLAERTGGTYSTLKVQPAELEDSGVYFCASSQQGSPLHFGNGTRLTVT.